This T cell receptor beta chain was found in a study of T cell responses to AZD1222 COVID-19 vaccine. Study-wide findings and caveats: The sample set comprised mostly white British donors with more females, and clonal diversity was possibly underestimated. With two AZD1222 doses given, Spike-specific TCR breadth and depth both rose.

This clone was counted once. Its antigen is still unknown. Trimming took 4 bases from V and 6 from J, leaving 18 bases between them. This CDR3 is built from 15 residues. Germline CDR1 reads LNHDA; CDR2 reads SQIVND (reference sequence). Data came from immunoSEQ multiplex PCR; TCRdb stores just in-frame clones and leaves some out. This sample has under 85,000 clones, with nearly 90% found just once. The source of this sequence is an adult in good health. Specimen: peripheral blood, collected on day 0 of MenACWY control vaccination. V is TRBV19 and J is TRBJ1-2, with a weak D call TRBD1 (5 bases). The CDR3 region has the DNA TGTGCCAGTAGTACGCAGGGAGGGTCGTTACATGGCTACACCTTC. This gives the protein CASSTQGGSLHGYTF. The complete variable domain, with remaining parts taken from reference TRBV19 and TRBJ1-2, reads DGGITQSPKYLFRKEGQNVTLSCEQNLNHDAMYWYRQDPGQGLRLIYYSQIVNDFQKGDIAEGYSVSREKKESFPLTVTSAQKNPTAFYLCASSTQGGSLHGYTFGSGTRLTVV.